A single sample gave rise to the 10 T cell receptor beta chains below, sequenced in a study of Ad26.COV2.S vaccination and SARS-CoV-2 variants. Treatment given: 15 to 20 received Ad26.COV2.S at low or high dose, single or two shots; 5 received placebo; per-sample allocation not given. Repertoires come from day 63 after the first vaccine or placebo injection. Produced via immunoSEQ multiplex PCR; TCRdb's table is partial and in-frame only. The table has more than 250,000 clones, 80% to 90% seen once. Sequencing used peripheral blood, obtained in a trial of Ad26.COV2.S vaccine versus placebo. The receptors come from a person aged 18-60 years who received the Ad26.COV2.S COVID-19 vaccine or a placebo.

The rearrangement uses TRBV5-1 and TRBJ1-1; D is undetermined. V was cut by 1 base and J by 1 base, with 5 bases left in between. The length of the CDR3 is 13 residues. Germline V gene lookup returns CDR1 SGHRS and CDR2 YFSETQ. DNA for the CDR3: TGCGCCAGCAGCTTGTGGGGGAACACTGAAGCTTTCTTT. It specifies CASSLWGNTEAFF.

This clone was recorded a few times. The CDR3 region has the DNA TGTGCCAGCAGCTTGGGACCGCAAGACCTGCAAGAGACCCAGTACTTC. It yields the protein CASSLGPQDLQETQYF. The V gene is TRBV5-5, the J gene TRBJ2-5; no clear D. V dropped 0 bases and J dropped 2 bases, with 14 bases sitting between them. The CDR3 is 16 residues long. Germline V CDR1 and CDR2: SGHKS, YYEKEE (reference sequence).

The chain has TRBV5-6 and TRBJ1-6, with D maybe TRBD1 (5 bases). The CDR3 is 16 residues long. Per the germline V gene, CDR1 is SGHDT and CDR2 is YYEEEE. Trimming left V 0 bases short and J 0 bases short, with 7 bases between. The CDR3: CASSLAGSSYNSPLHF. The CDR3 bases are TGTGCCAGCAGCTTGGCAGGGAGCTCCTATAATTCACCCCTCCACTTT. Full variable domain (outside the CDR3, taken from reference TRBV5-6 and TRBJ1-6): DAGVTQSPTHLIKTRGQQVTLRCSPKSGHDTVSWYQQALGQGPQFIFQYYEEEERQRGNFPDRFSGHQFPNYSSELNVNALLLGDSALYLCASSLAGSSYNSPLHFGNGTRLTVT.

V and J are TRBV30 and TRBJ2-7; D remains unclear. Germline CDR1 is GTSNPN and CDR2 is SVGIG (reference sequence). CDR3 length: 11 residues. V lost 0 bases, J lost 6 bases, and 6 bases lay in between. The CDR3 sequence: CAWSVGSEQYF. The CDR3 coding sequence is TGTGCCTGGAGTGTAGGTTCCGAGCAGTACTTC.

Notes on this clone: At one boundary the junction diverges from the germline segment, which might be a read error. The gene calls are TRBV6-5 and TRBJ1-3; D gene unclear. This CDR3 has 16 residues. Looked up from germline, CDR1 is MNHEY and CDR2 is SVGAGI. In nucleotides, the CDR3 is TGTGCCAGCAGTAACTCCGGGGTGAGCCTTGGAAACACCATATATTTT. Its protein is CASSNSGVSLGNTIYF.

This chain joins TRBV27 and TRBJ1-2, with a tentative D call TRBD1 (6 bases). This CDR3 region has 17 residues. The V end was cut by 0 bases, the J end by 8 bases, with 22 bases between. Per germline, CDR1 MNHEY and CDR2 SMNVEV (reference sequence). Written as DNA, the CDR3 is TGTGCCAGCAGTTTATCAACCATCGGGGGCCAAACGCACGGCTACACCTTC. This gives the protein CASSLSTIGGQTHGYTF.

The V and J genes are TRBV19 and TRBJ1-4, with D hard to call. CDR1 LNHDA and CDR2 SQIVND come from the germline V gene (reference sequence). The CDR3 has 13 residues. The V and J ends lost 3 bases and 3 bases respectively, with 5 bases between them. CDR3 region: CASSISANEKLFF. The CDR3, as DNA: TGTGCCAGTAGTATCTCGGCTAATGAAAAACTGTTTTTT.

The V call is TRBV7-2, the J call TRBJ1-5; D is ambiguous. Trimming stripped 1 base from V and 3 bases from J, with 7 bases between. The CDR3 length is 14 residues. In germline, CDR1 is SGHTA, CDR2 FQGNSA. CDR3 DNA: TGTGCCAGCAGCTTAGAGGGTTCCAATCAGCCCCAGCATTTT. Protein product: CASSLEGSNQPQHF.

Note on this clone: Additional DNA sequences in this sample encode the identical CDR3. The CDR3 loop is CASSVERGNQPQHF. In DNA form, the CDR3 reads TGTGCCAGCAGTGTGGAGAGGGGCAATCAGCCCCAGCATTTT. J is TRBJ1-5 and V is TRBV2, with unresolved D. V lost 4 bases to trimming and J lost 2 bases, with 9 bases between them. CDR3 length: 14 amino acids. Per the germline V gene, CDR1 is SNHLY and CDR2 is FYNNEI.

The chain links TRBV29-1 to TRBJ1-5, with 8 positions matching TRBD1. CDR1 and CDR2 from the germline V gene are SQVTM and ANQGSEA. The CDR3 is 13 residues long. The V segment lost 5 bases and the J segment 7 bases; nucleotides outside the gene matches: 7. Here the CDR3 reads CSVMDRVGQPQHF. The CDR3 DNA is TGCAGCGTTATGGACAGGGTTGGGCAGCCCCAGCATTTT.